This TCR beta chain was profiled in a study of shared clonotypes between healthy human individuals. Donors comprised only Caucasian adults living in Nashville, Tennessee. CD45RA-negative memory and CD45RA+ naive subsets were split from the CD4+ cells. TCRdb's copy holds only in-frame clones and misses some; the assay was immunoSEQ multiplex PCR. Of approximately 1.5 million clones listed, around 98% are singletons. Deletions cut 10 bases from V and 7 bases from J, with 18 bases between. The germline V gene has CDR1 SGHRS and CDR2 YFSETQ. The CDR3 length is 13 residues. Sequencing was done on a sample of naive CD4+ T cells sorted from blood. Subset: CD45RA+ positively selected. V gene TRBV5-1 combines with J gene TRBJ1-5; D possibly corresponds to TRBD1 (6 bases). The TCR sequence derives from a man aged 25 to 45 in good health. The CDR3 nucleotides read TGCGCCTCTGACGTTACAGGGCCCCAGCCCCAGCATTTT. Amino acids: CASDVTGPQPQHF.